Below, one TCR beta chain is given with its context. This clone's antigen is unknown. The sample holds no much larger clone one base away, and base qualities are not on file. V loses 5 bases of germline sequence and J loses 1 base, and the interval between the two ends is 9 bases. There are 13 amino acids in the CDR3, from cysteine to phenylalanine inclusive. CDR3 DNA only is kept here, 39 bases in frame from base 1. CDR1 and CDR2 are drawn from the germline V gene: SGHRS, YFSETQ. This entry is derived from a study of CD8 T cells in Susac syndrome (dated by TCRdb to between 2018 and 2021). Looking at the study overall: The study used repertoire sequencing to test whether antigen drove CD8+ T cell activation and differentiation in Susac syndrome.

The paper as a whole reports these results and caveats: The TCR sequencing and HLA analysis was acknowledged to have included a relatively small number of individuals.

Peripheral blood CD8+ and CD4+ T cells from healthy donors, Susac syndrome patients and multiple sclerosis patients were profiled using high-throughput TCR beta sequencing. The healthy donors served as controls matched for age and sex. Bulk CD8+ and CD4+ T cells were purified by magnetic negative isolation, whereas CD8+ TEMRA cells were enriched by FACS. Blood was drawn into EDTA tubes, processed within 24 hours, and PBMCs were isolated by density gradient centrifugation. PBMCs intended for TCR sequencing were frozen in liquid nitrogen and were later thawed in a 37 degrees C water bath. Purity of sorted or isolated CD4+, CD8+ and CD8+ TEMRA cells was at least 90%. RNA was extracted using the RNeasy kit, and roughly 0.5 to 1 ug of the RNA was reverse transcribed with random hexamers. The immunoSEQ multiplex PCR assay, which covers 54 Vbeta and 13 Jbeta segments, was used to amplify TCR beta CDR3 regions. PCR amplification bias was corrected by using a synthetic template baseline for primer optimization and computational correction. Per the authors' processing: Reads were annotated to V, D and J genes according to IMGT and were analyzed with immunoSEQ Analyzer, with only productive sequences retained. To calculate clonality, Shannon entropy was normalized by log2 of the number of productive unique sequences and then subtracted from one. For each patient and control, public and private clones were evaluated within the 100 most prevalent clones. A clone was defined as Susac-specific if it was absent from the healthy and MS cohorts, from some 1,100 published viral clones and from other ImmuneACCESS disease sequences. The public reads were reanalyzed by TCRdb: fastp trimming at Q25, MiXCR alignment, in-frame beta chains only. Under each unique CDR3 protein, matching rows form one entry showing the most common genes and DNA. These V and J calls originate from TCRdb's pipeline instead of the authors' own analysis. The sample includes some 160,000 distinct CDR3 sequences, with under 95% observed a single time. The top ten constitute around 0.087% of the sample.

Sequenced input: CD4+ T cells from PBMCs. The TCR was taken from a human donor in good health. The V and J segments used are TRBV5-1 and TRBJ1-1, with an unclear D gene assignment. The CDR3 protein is CASRRATNTEAFF. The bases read TGCGCCAGCAGAAGGGCTACGAACACTGAAGCTTTCTTT.